This T cell receptor beta chain was identified during a study of cytomegalovirus exposure and HLA in healthy donors. The overall study: In a later analysis, it was reported that the approximately 120 validation repertoires had been produced on the same platform as the 550 to 700 repertoires belonging to the first cohort. Findings of the study overall: The tendency of first-cohort TCR clusters to co-occur in the 100 to 150 validation repertoires was identified by a subsequent analysis. Testing in vitro showed three CMV-associated chains specific for CMV antigens.

The table came from immunoSEQ multiplex PCR; TCRdb's copy has only in-frame clones and leaves some out. The table shows approximately 230,000 clones, with roughly nine tenths occurring only once. As to this clone: Its target is unknown.

The germline V and J ends were trimmed by 0 bases and 8 bases, with 5 bases remaining between them. Germline CDR1 is SGHAT and CDR2 is FQDESV (reference sequence). The CDR3 totals 12 residues. This chain connects TRBV11-1 to TRBJ2-1; D not resolved. The material sequenced was PBMCs. This clonotype was sampled from a man younger than 35 in good health and CMV-seropositive. The CDR3 DNA is TGTGCCAGCAGCTTAGCGCCCGATGAGCAGTTCTTC. This encodes CASSLAPDEQFF. The whole variable domain, filled in from reference TRBV11-1 and TRBJ2-1, reads EAEVAQSPRYKITEKSQAVAFWCDPISGHATLYWYRQILGQGPELLVQFQDESVVDDSQLPKDRFSAERLKGVDSTLKIQPAELGDSAMYLCASSLAPDEQFFGPGTRLTVL.